This entry is about one T cell receptor (beta chain). Its antigen is not known. Here immunoSEQ multiplex PCR was the method, and the copy in TCRdb shows in-frame clones only, minus some. The sample consists of some 40,000 clones, roughly nine tenths of them appearing once. The CDR3 has 14 amino acids. Trimming removed 6 bases from V and 3 bases from J; junction bases left unmatched: 8. Germline V gene lookup returns CDR1 SNHLY and CDR2 FYNNEI. This sample is drawn from a study of graft-versus-host responses after intestinal transplantation. Study at large: Each patient got anti-thymocyte globulin induction, then tacrolimus and steroids for approximately 3 years. Findings and caveats of the study: GvH clones were identified in recipient marrow, with some first appearing in ileum or blood. Graft-donor T cell macrochimerism coincided with high graft-versus-host to host-versus-graft clonal ratios in allografts. Levels of circulating GvH clones at their peak were associated with early post-transplant HvG declines.

The sequence was obtained from a human patient who received an intestinal transplant, so some T cells may come from the graft donor. V and J are TRBV2 and TRBJ2-7, with TRBD1 matching 7 bases. Sequenced material: PBMCs, taken around 320 days after intestinal transplant. The CDR3: CASSPDRALYEQYF. CDR3 DNA sequence: TGTGCCAGCAGCCCAGACAGGGCACTCTACGAGCAGTACTTC.